Each of the 16 T cell receptor beta chains below was sequenced from the same sample in a study of cytomegalovirus exposure and HLA in healthy donors. 60 Vbeta and 13 Jbeta primers were used in PCR. TCRdb keeps only in-frame clones here, not all; method: immunoSEQ multiplex PCR. Its table lists around 210,000 clones. Sequencing input: PBMCs. The receptor set was obtained from a woman between 25 and 40 years old in good health and CMV-seropositive.

This chain uses TRBV10-3 with TRBJ1-5; the D gene is possibly TRBD1 (5 bases). This CDR3 has 13 residues. V lost 8 bases to trimming and J lost 2 bases, with 10 bases between them. Germline V gene sequence: CDR1 ENHRY, CDR2 SYGVKD. The CDR3 sequence is CAIGVGGNQPQHF. The CDR3 nucleotides read TGTGCCATCGGGGTAGGGGGCAATCAGCCCCAGCATTTT.

The gene calls are TRBV6-6 and TRBJ2-7; no reliable D call. The CDR3 runs 11 residues. Germline lookup yields CDR1 MNHNY and CDR2 SVGAGI (reference sequence). Deletions cut 5 bases from V and 5 bases from J, with 7 bases between. CDR3 nucleotide sequence: TGTGCCAGCAGTCGTAACAACGAGCAGTACTTC. Protein sequence: CASSRNNEQYF.

The chain recombines TRBV5-1 with TRBJ1-2; tentative D call: TRBD1 (6 bases). CDR3 length: 14 residues. The V and J ends lost 0 bases and 4 bases respectively, with 10 bases between them. Germline V gene sequence: CDR1 SGHRS, CDR2 YFSETQ. For the CDR3, the DNA is TGCGCCAGCAGCTTGGGGACAGAAGTCTATGGCTACACCTTC. This translates into CASSLGTEVYGYTF.

The V gene is TRBV7-9, the J gene TRBJ1-2; 8 bases are a match to TRBD1. Germline CDR1 is SEHNR and CDR2 is FQNEAQ (reference sequence). V was clipped by 4 bases and J by 2 bases; unmatched bases: 15. CDR3 length: 18 amino acids. The CDR3 DNA is TGTGCCAGCAGCTACCTTTTTAATTCGGACAGGGCGAACTATGGCTACACCTTC. This gives the protein CASSYLFNSDRANYGYTF.

The chain couples TRBV19 to TRBJ1-3; a possible D gene is TRBD1 (6 bases). The CDR3 covers 13 residues. Germline V gives CDR1 LNHDA, CDR2 SQIVND (reference sequence). V was trimmed by 7 bases and J by 1 base, leaving 8 bases between them. CDR3 DNA sequence: TGTGCCAGTAAACAGGGTTCTGGAAACACCATATATTTT. Its protein is CASKQGSGNTIYF.

V usage is TRBV29-1 and J usage is TRBJ1-5; no definite D call. Germline CDR1 SQVTM, CDR2 ANQGSEA. Trimming shortened V by 3 bases and J by 6 bases, and 12 bases separated the two germline ends. CDR3 length: 13 residues. Here the CDR3 reads CSVERGLGQPQHF. The CDR3 nucleotides read TGCAGCGTTGAGCGGGGTTTAGGTCAGCCCCAGCATTTT.

The CDR3 region has the DNA TGTGCCAGCAGCCAACAGGGGGCTTCCACCGGGGAGCTGTTTTTT. This translates into CASSQQGASTGELFF. The chain has TRBV5-5 and TRBJ2-2, with 9 bases identical to TRBD1. The CDR3 totals 15 residues. With 4 bases clipped from V and 4 bases from J, the junction kept 5 bases outside the gene matches. Per the germline V gene, CDR1 is SGHKS and CDR2 is YYEKEE (reference sequence).

Points on this clone: Other DNA sequences within the sample encode an identical CDR3. The chain combines TRBV19 with TRBJ1-6, with TRBD1 matching 7 bases. The CDR3 is 15 amino acids. The V gene end was trimmed by 4 bases and the J gene end by 7 bases; junction bases not matched to a gene: 7. From germline, CDR1 is LNHDA and CDR2 SQIVND (reference sequence). CDR3 DNA: TGTGCCAGTAGTACGACAGGGCTGGGCAATTCACCCCTCCACTTT. Translating gives CASSTTGLGNSPLHF.

The chain links TRBV28 to TRBJ2-4; perhaps TRBD2 as D (6 bases). The ends were cut back, 4 bases at V and 0 bases at J, with 16 bases in the middle. Looked up from germline, CDR1 is MDHEN and CDR2 is SYDVKM. The CDR3 loop spans 17 amino acids. The CDR3 DNA reads as TGTGCCAGCAGTTGGAGGGGAGGTATGCTAGCCAAAAACATTCAGTACTTC. Protein sequence: CASSWRGGMLAKNIQYF.

This chain uses TRBV9 with TRBJ2-2; a weak D match, TRBD1 (5 bases). The V end lost 3 bases, the J end lost 3 bases, and 15 bases lay between the germline ends. CDR3 length: 16 amino acids. Germline V gene sequence: CDR1 SGDLS, CDR2 YYNGEE. This chain's CDR3 is CASSARIEGDTGELFF. Written as DNA, the CDR3 is TGTGCCAGCAGCGCTAGAATTGAAGGGGACACCGGGGAGCTGTTTTTT.

The V and J genes are TRBV2 and TRBJ2-6, with D unclear. The CDR3 loop spans 11 amino acids. From germline, CDR1 is SNHLY and CDR2 FYNNEI. Trimming left V 8 bases short and J 4 bases short, with 3 bases between. The DNA of the CDR3 is TGTGCCAGCTCAGGGGCCAACGTCCTGACTTTC. This translates into CASSGANVLTF.

This chain joins TRBV18 and TRBJ1-1; weak D call: TRBD1 (5 bases). The length of the CDR3 is 15 residues. V dropped 3 bases and J dropped 1 base, with 12 bases sitting between them. The V gene's germline CDR1 is KGHSH and CDR2 LQKENI. The CDR3 sequence is CASSPQQASNTEAFF. Written as DNA, the CDR3 is TGTGCCAGCTCACCTCAACAGGCATCGAACACTGAAGCTTTCTTT.

This rearrangement joins TRBV2 to TRBJ1-1, with D tentatively TRBD1 (6 bases). V was pared by 8 bases and J by 7 bases, with 14 bases between. This CDR3 is built from 12 residues. Germline CDR1 reads SNHLY; CDR2 reads FYNNEI. This CDR3 reads CASSERTVEAFF. The DNA of the CDR3 is TGTGCCAGCTCTGAGCGGACAGTTGAAGCTTTCTTT.

The chain links TRBV10-3 to TRBJ2-1; 12 bases align to TRBD2. Trimming cost V 5 bases and J 6 bases; bases outside gene matches: 2. Germline lookup yields CDR1 ENHRY and CDR2 SYGVKD. The CDR3 runs 14 residues. CDR3 bases: TGTGCCATCAGTCGGACTAGCGGGATCAATGAGCAGTTCTTC. Amino acids: CAISRTSGINEQFF.

The chain joins TRBV4-2 to TRBJ2-1, with D tentatively TRBD2 (5 bases). V was pared by 0 bases and J by 7 bases, with 19 bases between. Germline CDR1 and CDR2: LGHNA and YNFKEQ. This CDR3 has 17 residues. CDR3 region: CASSQEDPTAGLNEQFF. In nucleotides, the CDR3 is TGTGCCAGCAGCCAAGAGGACCCCACGGCGGGCCTTAATGAGCAGTTCTTC.

The chain couples TRBV5-1 to TRBJ1-1; 10 bases line up with TRBD1. The germline gives CDR1 SGHRS, CDR2 YFSETQ. Germline trimming cut 4 bases from V and 3 bases from J; bases unmatched to any gene: 6. This CDR3 spans 15 amino acids. For the CDR3, the DNA is TGCGCCAGCAGCCTCCGGGACAGGGGCCACACTGAAGCTTTCTTT. Its translation: CASSLRDRGHTEAFF.